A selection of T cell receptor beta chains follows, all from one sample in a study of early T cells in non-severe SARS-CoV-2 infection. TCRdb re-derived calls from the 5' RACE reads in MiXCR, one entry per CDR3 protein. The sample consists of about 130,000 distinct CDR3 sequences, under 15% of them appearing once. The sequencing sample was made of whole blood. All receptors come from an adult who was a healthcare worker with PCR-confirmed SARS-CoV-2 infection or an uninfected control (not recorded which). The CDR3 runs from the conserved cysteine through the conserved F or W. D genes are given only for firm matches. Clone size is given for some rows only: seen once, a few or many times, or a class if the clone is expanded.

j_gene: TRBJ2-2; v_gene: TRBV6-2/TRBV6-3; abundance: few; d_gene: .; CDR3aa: CASSYSVGAGGELFF; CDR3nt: TGTGCCAGCAGTTACTCGGTGGGGGCAGGCGGGGAGCTGTTTTTT
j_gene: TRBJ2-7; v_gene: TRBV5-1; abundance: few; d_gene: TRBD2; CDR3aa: CASSRITDSRGAYEQYF; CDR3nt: TGCGCCAGCAGCCGCATCACCGACAGTCGGGGGGCCTACGAGCAGTACTTC
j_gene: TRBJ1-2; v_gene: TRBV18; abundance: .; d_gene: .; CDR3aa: CASSPQGSNYGYTF; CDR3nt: TGTGCCAGCTCACCCCAGGGGTCGAACTATGGCTACACCTTC
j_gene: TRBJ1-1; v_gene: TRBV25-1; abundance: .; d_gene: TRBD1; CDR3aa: CASSDWDRGLETEAFF; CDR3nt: TGTGCCAGCAGTGACTGGGACAGGGGATTGGAAACTGAAGCTTTCTTT
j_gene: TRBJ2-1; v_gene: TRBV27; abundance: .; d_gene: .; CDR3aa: CASSLGQSLNSYNEQFF; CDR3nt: TGTGCCAGCAGTTTGGGACAAAGCCTTAACTCCTACAATGAGCAGTTCTTC
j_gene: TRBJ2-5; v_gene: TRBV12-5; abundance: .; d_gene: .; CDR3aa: CASGLGGLQETQYF; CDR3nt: TGTGCTAGTGGTTTAGGGGGACTTCAAGAGACCCAGTACTTC
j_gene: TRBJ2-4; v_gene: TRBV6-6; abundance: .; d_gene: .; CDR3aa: CASSQDSIAKNIQYF; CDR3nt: TGTGCCAGCAGTCAGGACAGTATAGCCAAAAACATTCAGTACTTC
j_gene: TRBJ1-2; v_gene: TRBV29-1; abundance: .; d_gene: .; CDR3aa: CSVEEPGGGYTF; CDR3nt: TGCAGCGTTGAGGAACCAGGAGGGGGCTACACCTTC
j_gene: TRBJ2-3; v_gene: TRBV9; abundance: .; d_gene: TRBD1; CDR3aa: CASSADRVRTDTQYF; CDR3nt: TGTGCCAGCAGCGCCGACAGGGTGCGCACAGATACGCAGTATTTT
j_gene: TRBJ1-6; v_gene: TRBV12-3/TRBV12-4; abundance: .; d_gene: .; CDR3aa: CASSSRENSPLHF; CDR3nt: TGTGCCAGCAGCAGCAGAGAAAATTCACCCCTCCACTTT